These T cell receptor beta chains were read from a single sample in a study of T cell responses to AZD1222 COVID-19 vaccine. Generated by immunoSEQ multiplex PCR, the TCRdb table keeps only in-frame clones and is missing some. This table has some 150,000 clones, roughly 91% appearing once. The sample here was peripheral blood, taken on day 0 of AZD1222 vaccination. Receptors originate from an adult in good health. Both conserved end residues are part of each CDR3. A D gene is named only where the DNA matches it firmly. Expanded clones get a size class; other rows say once, few or many, or leave the size out.

CDR3 length,D gene,V gene,J gene,clone size,CDR3 DNA,CDR3 protein
13,-,TRBV9,TRBJ1-5,-,TGTGCCAGCAGCGTAGATAAGAATCAGCCCCAGCATTTT,CASSVDKNQPQHF
17,-,TRBV19,TRBJ1-1,-,TGTGCCAGCCAGACAGGCTGGGGCCTGGGCGGGAACACTGAAGCTTTCTTT,CASQTGWGLGGNTEAFF
17,-,TRBV6-2/TRBV6-3,TRBJ2-6,once,TGTGCCAGCAGTTCGACAGACCGACTCCTTGGGGCCAACGTCCTGACTTTC,CASSSTDRLLGANVLTF
19,-,TRBV6-1,TRBJ1-4,-,TGTGCCAGCAGTGCAGACAGGCCAATTTCCCGGTGGGTAGATGAAAAACTGTTTTTT,CASSADRPISRWVDEKLFF
16,-,TRBV5-1,TRBJ1-6,once,TGCGCCAGCAGCTTGGTGGGGTCACTCGGCGGTTCACCCCTCCATTTT,CASSLVGSLGGSPLHF
18,-,TRBV24-1,TRBJ2-4,-,TGTGCCACCAGTGATAACCGTTGGCGGGACAGCCCCAAAAACATTCAGTACTTC,CATSDNRWRDSPKNIQYF
13,-,TRBV13,TRBJ1-1,-,TGTGCCAGCAGCTTCGCAGGGGCCCCTGAAGCTTTCTTT,CASSFAGAPEAFF
15,-,TRBV20-1,TRBJ2-7,-,TGCAGTGCTAGTTCCCCGGGGGCGACTACCTACGAGCAGTACTTC,CSASSPGATTYEQYF
17,-,TRBV14,TRBJ1-5,-,TGTGCCAGAATCACTGTGGTGGCCCACTATAGCAATCAGCCCCAGCATTTT,CARITVVAHYSNQPQHF
13,-,TRBV9,TRBJ2-3,-,TGTGCCAGCAGCGTAGTACGGGCCGATACGCAGTATTTT,CASSVVRADTQYF
14,-,TRBV19,TRBJ2-5,-,TGTGCCAGTAGGGGCCGAGGGTTCCAAGAGACCCAGTACTTC,CASRGRGFQETQYF
18,-,TRBV5-1,TRBJ1-4,-,TGCGCCAGCAGCTTGAAAACAGCCACGGGTGCAACTAATGAAAAACTGTTTTTT,CASSLKTATGATNEKLFF
16,TRBD1,TRBV5-6,TRBJ1-2,-,TGTGCCAGCAGCTTGGCGTCGTTACAGGGGAACTATGGCTACACCTTC,CASSLASLQGNYGYTF
15,TRBD2,TRBV7-3,TRBJ2-3,once,TGTGCCAGCAGCTTGAGCGGGGGGGACACAGATACGCAGTATTTT,CASSLSGGDTDTQYF
13,TRBD1,TRBV28,TRBJ1-5,-,TGTGCCAGCAATTTCAGGGGGAACCAGCCCCAGCATTTT,CASNFRGNQPQHF
15,-,TRBV7-9,TRBJ1-2,-,TGTGCCAGCAGCTCAACAGGGACCCCAACGCATGGCTACACCTTC,CASSSTGTPTHGYTF
13,-,TRBV18,TRBJ2-7,-,TGTGCCAGCTCACCACGGGGCTCCTACGAGCAGTACTTC,CASSPRGSYEQYF
13,TRBD1,TRBV2,TRBJ1-2,-,TGTGCCAGCAGTGGACAGGGGGCGCAAGGCTACACCTTC,CASSGQGAQGYTF
14,-,TRBV2,TRBJ2-3,-,TGTGCCAGCACCGCCCGACAGACCACAGATACGCAGTATTTT,CASTARQTTDTQYF
15,-,TRBV5-4,TRBJ1-6,once,TGTGCCAGCAGCCAGACAGGCCCAGTCGGCTCACCCCTCCACTTT,CASSQTGPVGSPLHF
15,-,TRBV18,TRBJ2-1,once,TGTGCCAGCTCACGGGTCGGGGAATTCGCGAATGAGCAGTTCTTC,CASSRVGEFANEQFF
14,TRBD1,TRBV6-2/TRBV6-3,TRBJ2-7,few,TGTGCCAGCATCCCGGACAGGGAACTCTACGAGCAGTACTTC,CASIPDRELYEQYF
12,TRBD1,TRBV7-9,TRBJ1-1,-,TGTGCCAGCCCTACAGGGGACACTGAAGCTTTCTTT,CASPTGDTEAFF
15,-,TRBV6-5,TRBJ1-4,-,TGTGCCAGCAGTAAACAGATCTCAACTAATGAAAAACTGTTTTTT,CASSKQISTNEKLFF
16,-,TRBV9,TRBJ1-2,-,TGTGCCAGCAGCGTAGATGGTGAAGGGGGGAATTGGGGCTACACCTTC,CASSVDGEGGNWGYTF
17,-,TRBV28,TRBJ2-7,-,TGTGCCAGCAGTTTGCGAGGGACTGGGAGCTATGTGGACGAGCAGTACTTC,CASSLRGTGSYVDEQYF
17,-,TRBV19,TRBJ1-2,-,TGTGCCAGTAGTACTCCCTCCTCGGGACGCCAGACCGCGGGCTACACCTTC,CASSTPSSGRQTAGYTF
15,-,TRBV7-9,TRBJ1-1,few,TGTGCCAGCACCTTGGGAGGGGGTATGAACACTGAAGCTTTCTTT,CASTLGGGMNTEAFF
15,-,TRBV9,TRBJ2-1,-,TGTGCCAGCAGCGTGGGATTACAGGGTTTGGCTGAGCAGTTCTTC,CASSVGLQGLAEQFF
12,-,TRBV11-2,TRBJ1-5,-,TGTGCCAGCAGCTTAGTTGGTCAGCCCCAGCATTTT,CASSLVGQPQHF